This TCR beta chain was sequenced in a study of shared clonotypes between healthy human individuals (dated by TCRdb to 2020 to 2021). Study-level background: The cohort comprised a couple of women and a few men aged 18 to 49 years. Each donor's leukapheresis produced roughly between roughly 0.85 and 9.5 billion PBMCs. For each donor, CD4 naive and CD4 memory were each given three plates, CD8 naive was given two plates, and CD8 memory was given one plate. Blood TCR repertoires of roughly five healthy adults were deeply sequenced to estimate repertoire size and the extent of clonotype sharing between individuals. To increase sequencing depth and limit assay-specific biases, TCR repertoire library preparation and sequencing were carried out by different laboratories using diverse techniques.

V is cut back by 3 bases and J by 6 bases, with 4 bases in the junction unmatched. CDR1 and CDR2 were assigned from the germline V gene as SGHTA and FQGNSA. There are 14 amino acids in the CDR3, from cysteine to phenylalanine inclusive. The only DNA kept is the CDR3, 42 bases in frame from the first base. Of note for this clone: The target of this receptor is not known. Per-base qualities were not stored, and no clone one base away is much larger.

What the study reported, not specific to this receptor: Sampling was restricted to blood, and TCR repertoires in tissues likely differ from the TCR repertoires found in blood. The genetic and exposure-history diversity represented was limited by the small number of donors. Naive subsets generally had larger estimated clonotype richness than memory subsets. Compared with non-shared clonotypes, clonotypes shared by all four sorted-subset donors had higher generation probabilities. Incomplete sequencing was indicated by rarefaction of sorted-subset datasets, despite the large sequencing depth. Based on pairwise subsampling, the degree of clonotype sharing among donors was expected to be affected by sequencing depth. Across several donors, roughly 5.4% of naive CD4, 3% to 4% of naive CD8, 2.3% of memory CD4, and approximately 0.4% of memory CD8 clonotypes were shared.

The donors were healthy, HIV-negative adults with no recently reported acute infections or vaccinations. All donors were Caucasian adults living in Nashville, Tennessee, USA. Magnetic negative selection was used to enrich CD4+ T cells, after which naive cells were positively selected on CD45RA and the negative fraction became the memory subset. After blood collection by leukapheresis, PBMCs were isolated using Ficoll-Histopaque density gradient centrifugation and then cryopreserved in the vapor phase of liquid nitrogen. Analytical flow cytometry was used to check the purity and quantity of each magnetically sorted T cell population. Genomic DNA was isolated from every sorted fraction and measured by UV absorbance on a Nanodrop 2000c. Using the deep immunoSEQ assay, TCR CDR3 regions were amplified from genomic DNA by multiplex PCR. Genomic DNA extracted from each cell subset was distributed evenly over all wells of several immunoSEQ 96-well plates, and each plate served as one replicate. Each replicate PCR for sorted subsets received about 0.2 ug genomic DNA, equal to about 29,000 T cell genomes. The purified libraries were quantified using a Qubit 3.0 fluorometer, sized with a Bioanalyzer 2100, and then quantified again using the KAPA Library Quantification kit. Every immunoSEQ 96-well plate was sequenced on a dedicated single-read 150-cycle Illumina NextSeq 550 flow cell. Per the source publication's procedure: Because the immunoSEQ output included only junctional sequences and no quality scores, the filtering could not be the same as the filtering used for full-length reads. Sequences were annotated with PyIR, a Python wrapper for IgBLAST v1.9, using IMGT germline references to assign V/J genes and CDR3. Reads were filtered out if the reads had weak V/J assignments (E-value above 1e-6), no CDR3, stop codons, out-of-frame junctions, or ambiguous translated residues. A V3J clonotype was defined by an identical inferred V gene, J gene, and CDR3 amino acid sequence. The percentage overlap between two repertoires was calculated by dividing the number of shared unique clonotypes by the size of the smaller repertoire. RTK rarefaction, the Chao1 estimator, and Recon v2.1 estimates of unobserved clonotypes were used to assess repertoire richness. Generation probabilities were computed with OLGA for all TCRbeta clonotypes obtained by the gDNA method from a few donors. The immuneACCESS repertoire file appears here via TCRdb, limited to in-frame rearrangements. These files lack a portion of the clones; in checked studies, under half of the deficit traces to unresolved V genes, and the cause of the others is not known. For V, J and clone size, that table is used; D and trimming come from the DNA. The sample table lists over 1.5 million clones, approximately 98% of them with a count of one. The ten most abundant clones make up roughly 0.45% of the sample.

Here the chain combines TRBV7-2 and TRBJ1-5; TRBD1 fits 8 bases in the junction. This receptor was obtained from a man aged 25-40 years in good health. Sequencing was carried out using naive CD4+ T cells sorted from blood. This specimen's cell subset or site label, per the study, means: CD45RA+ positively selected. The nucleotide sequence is TGTGCCAGCAGCTTTCAGGGGGCAGGTCAGCCCCAGCATTTT. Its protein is CASSFQGAGQPQHF.